This T cell receptor beta chain is from a study of T cell responses to AZD1222 COVID-19 vaccine. Study at large: Investigators merged groups given second doses at roughly 4 or roughly 12 weeks. Study-wide results and caveats: Mostly white British, mostly female donors; authors suggested clonal diversity may be underestimated.

This clone was observed many times. Its specificity is unknown. V shed 3 bases and J 0 bases; nucleotides not matched to a gene: 8. This CDR3 spans 17 amino acids. Generated by immunoSEQ multiplex PCR, the TCRdb table keeps only in-frame clones and is missing some. The sample has approximately 140,000 clones, about nine tenths seen once. Sequenced material: peripheral blood, taken on day 0 of AZD1222 vaccination. J is TRBJ1-3 and V is TRBV23-1; TRBD1 agrees at 7 bases. TRBV23-1 is designated an ORF whose function remains uncertain. The source is an adult in good health. In DNA, the CDR3 is TGCGCCAGCAGTCAGTATCGGGGACAGCACTCTGGAAACACCATATATTTT. It is translated as CASSQYRGQHSGNTIYF.